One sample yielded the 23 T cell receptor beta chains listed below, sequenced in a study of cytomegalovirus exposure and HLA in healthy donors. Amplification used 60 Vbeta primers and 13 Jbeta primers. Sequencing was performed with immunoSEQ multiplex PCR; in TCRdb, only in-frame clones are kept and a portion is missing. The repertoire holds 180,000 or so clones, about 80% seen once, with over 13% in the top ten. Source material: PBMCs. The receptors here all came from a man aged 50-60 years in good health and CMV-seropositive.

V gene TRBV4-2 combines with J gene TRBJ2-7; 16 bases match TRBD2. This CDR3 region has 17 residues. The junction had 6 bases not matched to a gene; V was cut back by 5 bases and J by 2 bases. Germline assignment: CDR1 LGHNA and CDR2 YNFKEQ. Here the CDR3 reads CASSEGTSGGVTYEQYF. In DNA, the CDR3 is TGTGCCAGCAGCGAAGGGACTAGCGGGGGGGTAACCTACGAGCAGTACTTC.

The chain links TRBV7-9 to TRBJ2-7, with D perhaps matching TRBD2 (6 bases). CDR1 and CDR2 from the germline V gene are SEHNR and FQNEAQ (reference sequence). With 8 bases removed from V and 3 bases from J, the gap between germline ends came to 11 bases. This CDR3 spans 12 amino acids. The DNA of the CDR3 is TGTGCCAGCTCGGGACTGTTCTACGAGCAGTACTTC. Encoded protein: CASSGLFYEQYF. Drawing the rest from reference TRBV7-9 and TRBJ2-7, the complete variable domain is DTGVSQNPRHKITKRGQNVTFRCDPISEHNRLYWYRQTLGQGPEFLTYFQNEAQLEKSRLLSDRFSAERPKGSFSTLEIQRTEQGDSAMYLCASSGLFYEQYFGPGTRLTVT.

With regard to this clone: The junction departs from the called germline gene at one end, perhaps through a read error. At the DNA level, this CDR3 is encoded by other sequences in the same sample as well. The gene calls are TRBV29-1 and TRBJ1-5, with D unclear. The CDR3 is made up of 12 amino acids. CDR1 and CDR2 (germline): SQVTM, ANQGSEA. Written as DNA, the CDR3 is TGCAGCGTTGAAGATCCGGGTCAGCCCCAGCACTTT. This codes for CSVEDPGQPQHF.

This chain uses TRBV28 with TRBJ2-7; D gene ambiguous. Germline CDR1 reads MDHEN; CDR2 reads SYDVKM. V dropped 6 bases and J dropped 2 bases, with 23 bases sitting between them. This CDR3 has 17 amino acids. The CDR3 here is CASSPGSIASSTYEQYV. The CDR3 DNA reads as TGTGCCAGCAGCCCCGGGTCGATAGCTTCTTCCACCTACGAGCAGTACGTC.

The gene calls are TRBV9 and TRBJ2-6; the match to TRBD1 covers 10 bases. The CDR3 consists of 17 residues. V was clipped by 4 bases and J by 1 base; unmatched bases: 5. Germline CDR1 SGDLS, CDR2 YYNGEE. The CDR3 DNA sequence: TGTGCCAGCAGCCTGGGACAGGGGTTTTCTGGGGCCAACGTCCTGACTTTC. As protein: CASSLGQGFSGANVLTF.

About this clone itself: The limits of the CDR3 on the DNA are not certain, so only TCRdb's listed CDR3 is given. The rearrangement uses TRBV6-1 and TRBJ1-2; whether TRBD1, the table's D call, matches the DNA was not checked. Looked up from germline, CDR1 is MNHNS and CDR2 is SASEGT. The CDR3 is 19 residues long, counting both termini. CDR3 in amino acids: CASSEYSGQGNPQRYGYTF.

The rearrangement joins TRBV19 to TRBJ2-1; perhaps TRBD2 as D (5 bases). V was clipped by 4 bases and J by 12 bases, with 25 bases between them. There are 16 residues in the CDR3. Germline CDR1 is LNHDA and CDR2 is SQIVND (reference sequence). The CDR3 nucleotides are TGTGCCAGTAGTAGCCGGGATCTCCCACCCACTACGGCGCAGTTCTTC. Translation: CASSSRDLPPTTAQFF.

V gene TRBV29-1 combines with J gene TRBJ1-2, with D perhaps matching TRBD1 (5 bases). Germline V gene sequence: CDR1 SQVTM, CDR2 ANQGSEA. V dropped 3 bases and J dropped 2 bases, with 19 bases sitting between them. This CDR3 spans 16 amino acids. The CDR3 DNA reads TGCAGCGTTGATAGGCAAGATACTCAGGGAAACTATGGCTACACCTTC. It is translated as CSVDRQDTQGNYGYTF.

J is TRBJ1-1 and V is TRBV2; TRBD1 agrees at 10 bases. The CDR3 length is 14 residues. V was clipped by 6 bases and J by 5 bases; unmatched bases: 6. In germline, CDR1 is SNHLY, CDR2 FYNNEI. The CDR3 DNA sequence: TGTGCCAGCAGCCGGGACAGGGGTGGGACTGAAGCTTTCTTT. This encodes CASSRDRGGTEAFF.

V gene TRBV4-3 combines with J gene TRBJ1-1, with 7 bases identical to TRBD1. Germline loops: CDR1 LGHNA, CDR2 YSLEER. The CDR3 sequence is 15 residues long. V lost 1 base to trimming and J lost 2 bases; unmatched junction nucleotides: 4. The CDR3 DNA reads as TGCGCCAGCAGCCAAGCTAGACAGGGAAACACTGAAGCTTTCTTT. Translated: CASSQARQGNTEAFF.

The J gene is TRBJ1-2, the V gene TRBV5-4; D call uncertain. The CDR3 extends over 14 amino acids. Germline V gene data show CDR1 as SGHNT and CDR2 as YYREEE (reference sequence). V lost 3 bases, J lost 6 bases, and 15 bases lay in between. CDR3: CASSYRAGVDGYTF. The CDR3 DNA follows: TGTGCCAGCAGCTATAGAGCCGGGGTCGATGGCTACACCTTC.

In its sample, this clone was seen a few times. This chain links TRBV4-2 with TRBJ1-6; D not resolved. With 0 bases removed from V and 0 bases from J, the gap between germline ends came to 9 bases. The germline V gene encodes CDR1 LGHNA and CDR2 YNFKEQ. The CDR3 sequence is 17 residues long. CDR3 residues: CASSQDGESSYNSPLHF. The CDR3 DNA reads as TGTGCCAGCAGCCAAGATGGAGAGAGCTCCTATAATTCACCCCTCCACTTT.

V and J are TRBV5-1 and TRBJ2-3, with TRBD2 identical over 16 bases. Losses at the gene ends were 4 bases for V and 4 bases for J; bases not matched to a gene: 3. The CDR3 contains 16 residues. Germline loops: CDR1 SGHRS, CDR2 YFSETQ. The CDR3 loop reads CASSGTSGGVPDTQYF. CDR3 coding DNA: TGCGCCAGCAGCGGGACTAGCGGGGGGGTGCCAGATACGCAGTATTTT.

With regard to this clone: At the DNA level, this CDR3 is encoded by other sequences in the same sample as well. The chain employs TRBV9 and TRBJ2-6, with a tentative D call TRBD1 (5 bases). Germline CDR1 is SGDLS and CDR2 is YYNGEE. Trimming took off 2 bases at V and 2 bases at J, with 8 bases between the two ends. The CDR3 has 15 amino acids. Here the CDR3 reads CASSVAGTGANVLTF. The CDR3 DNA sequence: TGTGCCAGCAGCGTTGCAGGGACTGGGGCCAACGTCCTGACTTTC.

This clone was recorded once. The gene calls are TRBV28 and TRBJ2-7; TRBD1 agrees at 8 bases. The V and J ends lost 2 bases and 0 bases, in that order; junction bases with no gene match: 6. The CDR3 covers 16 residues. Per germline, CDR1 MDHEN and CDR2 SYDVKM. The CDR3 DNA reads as TGTGCCAGCAGTTTAACGGGGACAGGAAACTCCTACGAGCAGTACTTC. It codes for CASSLTGTGNSYEQYF.

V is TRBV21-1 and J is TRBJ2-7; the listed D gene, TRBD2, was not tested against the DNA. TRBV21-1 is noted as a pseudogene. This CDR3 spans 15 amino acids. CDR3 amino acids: CASSKAGGGTDEQYF. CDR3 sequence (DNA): TGTGCCAGCAGCAAGGCTGGCGGGGGAACAGACGAGCAGTACTTC.

CDR3 in DNA: TGTGCCAGCAGCCTCCGACAGGGCCCCGGGGAGCTGTTTTTT. Translated: CASSLRQGPGELFF. The V and J genes are TRBV5-4 and TRBJ2-2; 7 bases match TRBD1. Trimming at V came to 4 bases and at J to 6 bases, leaving 6 bases not matched to a gene. The CDR3 contains 14 residues. Per the germline V gene, CDR1 is SGHNT and CDR2 is YYREEE (reference sequence).

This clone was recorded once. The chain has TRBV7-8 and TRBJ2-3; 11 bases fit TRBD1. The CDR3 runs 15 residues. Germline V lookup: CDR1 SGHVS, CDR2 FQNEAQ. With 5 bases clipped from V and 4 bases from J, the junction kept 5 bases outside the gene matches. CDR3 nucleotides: TGTGCCAGCAGCGAGGGACAGGGGGTGGCAGATACGCAGTATTTT. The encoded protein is CASSEGQGVADTQYF.

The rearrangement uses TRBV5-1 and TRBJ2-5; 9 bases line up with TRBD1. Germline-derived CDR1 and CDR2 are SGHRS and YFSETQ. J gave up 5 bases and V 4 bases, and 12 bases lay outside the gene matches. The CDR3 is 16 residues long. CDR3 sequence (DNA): TGCGCCAGCAGCATGTCCCGGGACAGGGCCGGCGAGACCCAGTACTTC. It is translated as CASSMSRDRAGETQYF.

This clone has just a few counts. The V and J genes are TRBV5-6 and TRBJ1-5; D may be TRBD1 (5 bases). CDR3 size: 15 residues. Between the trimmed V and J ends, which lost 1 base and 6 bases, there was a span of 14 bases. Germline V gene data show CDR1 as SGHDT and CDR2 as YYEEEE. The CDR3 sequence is CASSLSDSLFQPQHF. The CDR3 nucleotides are TGTGCCAGCAGCTTGTCCGACAGTTTGTTTCAGCCCCAGCATTTT.

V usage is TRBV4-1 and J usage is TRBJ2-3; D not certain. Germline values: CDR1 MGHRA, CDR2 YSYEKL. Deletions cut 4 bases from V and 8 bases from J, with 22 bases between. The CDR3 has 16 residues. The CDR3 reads CASSLDSLPPSGTQYF. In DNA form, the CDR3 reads TGCGCCAGCAGCCTTGACTCCCTACCCCCTTCCGGTACGCAGTATTTT.

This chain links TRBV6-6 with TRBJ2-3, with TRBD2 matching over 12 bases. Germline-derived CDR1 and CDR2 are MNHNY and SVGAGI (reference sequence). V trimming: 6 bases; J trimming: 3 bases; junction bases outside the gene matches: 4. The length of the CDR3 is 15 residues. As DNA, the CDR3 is TGTGCCAGCAGGTTGACTAGCGGGGGAACAGATACGCAGTATTTT. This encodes CASRLTSGGTDTQYF.

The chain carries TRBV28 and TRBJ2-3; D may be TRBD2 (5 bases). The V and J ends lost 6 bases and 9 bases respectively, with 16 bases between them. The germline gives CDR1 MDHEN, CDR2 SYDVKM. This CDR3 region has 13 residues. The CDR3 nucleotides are TGTGCCAGCAGACTAGAGGTGGCCGACACGCAGTATTTT. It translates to CASRLEVADTQYF.